A single T cell receptor (beta chain) is shown here with its context. These data come from a study of blood T cell repertoires in COVID-19. For the study at large: The samples span acute and convalescent COVID-19 from the United States, Italy and Spain. PBMCs, B-cell-depleted T cells, or T cells were the source of the cDNA or gDNA that made up the material.

The length of the CDR3 is 14 residues. Germline CDR1 is SGHNT and CDR2 is YYREEE (reference sequence). The V end was cut by 1 base, the J end by 9 bases, with 15 bases between. Seattle cases were enrolled at active infection and followed longitudinally. Per the original methods: Scientists estimated how many nucleated cells there were by amplifying reference gene primers. Produced via immunoSEQ multiplex PCR; TCRdb's table is partial and in-frame only. V and J calls and clone size come straight from that table; D and trimming were deduced from the DNA. The sample has more than 300,000 clones, about nine tenths seen once; the top ten hold 1.5% to 2%.

This receptor was identified in a woman in her 30s with COVID-19, enrolled during active disease. The chain employs TRBV5-4 and TRBJ2-3, with a weak D call TRBD2 (6 bases). The sample was peripheral blood. The CDR3 sequence: CASSLPGHRETQYF. The CDR3 DNA follows: TGTGCCAGCAGCTTGCCCGGGCACCGGGAGACGCAGTATTTT. The whole variable domain, filled in from reference TRBV5-4 and TRBJ2-3, reads ETGVTQSPTHLIKTRGQQVTLRCSSQSGHNTVSWYQQALGQGPQFIFQYYREEENGRGNFPPRFSGLQFPNYSSELNVNALELDDSALYLCASSLPGHRETQYFGPGTRLTVL.